This T cell receptor beta chain was documented in a study of OX40 agonist ivuxolimab in advanced cancers. The CDR3 loop spans 15 amino acids. CDR1 is SGHTA and CDR2 is FQGNSA in the germline V gene. Trimming left V 1 base short and J 8 bases short, with 15 bases between. About this clone itself: Its antigen is as yet unknown.

Findings of the study overall: Expanded peripheral T cell antigen specificity was not determined.

With baseline, cycle 4 day 1, and cycle 7 day 1 as timepoints, blood was sampled. Libraries were prepared by immunoSEQ multiplex PCR; TCRdb keeps only in-frame clonotypes and omits some of them. Of 65,000 to 90,000 clones listed, around nine tenths were seen once; the top ten hold approximately 0.72%. This sequence originates from an adult with an advanced solid tumor such as melanoma, head and neck, liver or kidney cancer. The chain carries TRBV7-2 and TRBJ1-5; tentative D call: TRBD1 (5 bases). The sequenced sample was CD4+ or CD8+ T cells sorted from blood, obtained in a trial of the OX40 agonist ivuxolimab. In DNA form, the CDR3 reads TGTGCCAGCAGCTTAGAGGCAGGGTTAAGAAAGCCCCAGCATTTT. It encodes CASSLEAGLRKPQHF.